Described below is a single TCR beta chain sequence and its context. Its matching antigen is unknown. The data derive from a study of T cell repertoires in cytomegalovirus infection. Overall study context: Well-studied HLA-B-restricted CMV epitopes were used in the study alongside recently identified HLA-C-restricted ones. Public TCR beta signatures were indicative of both CMV infection and a matching HLA type. General study findings and limits: HLA-C-restricted CMV clonotypes gave the most frequent clonotype in two of eight donors. The cumulative frequency of public TCR beta families distinguished individuals who carried CMV together with the relevant HLA.

TCRdb re-called the reads through MiXCR, storing one row per CDR3 protein. Of about 770,000 distinct CDR3 sequences detected, 25% to 30% appear once; the ten largest clones hold around 12%. The V gene's germline CDR1 is MNHNY and CDR2 SVGAGI (reference sequence). This CDR3 has 14 amino acids. Trimming left V 7 bases short and J 7 bases short, with 17 bases between. The clonotype was recovered from a human donor in good health (CMV status not recorded). Some clones in this sample may be carry-over from other donors' samples. The chain is built from TRBV6-6 and TRBJ1-5; D unclear. The material sequenced was cultured CD8+ T cells from PBMCs, taken from culture after CMV antigen stimulation. The CDR3 loop reads CASIPDVKGQPQHF. The CDR3 DNA follows: TGTGCCAGCATTCCTGACGTAAAGGGACAGCCCCAGCATTTT.